The T cell receptor (beta chain) under discussion was sequenced for a study of blood T cell repertoires in COVID-19. In the study overall: Italy, Spain and the United States were the sources of the convalescent and acute COVID-19 samples.

This CDR3 has 15 residues. In germline, CDR1 is LNHDA, CDR2 SQIVND (reference sequence). V lost 6 bases to trimming and J lost 0 bases, with 12 bases between them. In the authors' methods: Reference gene primer amplification in the assay estimated nucleated cell counts. Profiling relied on immunoSEQ multiplex PCR, and the TCRdb table lists in-frame clones only, not all of them. The DNA gave D and trimming, while V, J and clone size come from that table. The data show about 120,000 clones, 90% seen once. The source is a human donor with active COVID-19. The donor label of this sample is uncertain. Sequencing was performed on peripheral blood. The chain is built from TRBV19 and TRBJ1-5; possibly TRBD1 for D (5 bases). CDR3 DNA: TGTGCCAGTAGGGTACAGGCGAATAGCAATCAGCCCCAGCATTTT. It encodes CASRVQANSNQPQHF.